Listed below are T cell receptor beta chains from one sample, sequenced in a study of cytomegalovirus exposure and HLA in healthy donors. The data were produced by immunoSEQ multiplex PCR, yet TCRdb's version contains in-frame clones alone and is incomplete. This sample carries about 150,000 clones, about 64% of them seen once, and the ten largest clones take 2% to 2.5%. The sequenced sample was PBMCs. These receptors were obtained from a middle-aged woman in good health and CMV-seronegative. CDR3s include the opening cysteine and the closing phenylalanine or tryptophan. Fields, in order: CDR3 protein, CDR3 DNA, V gene, J gene, D gene, clone size. The D gene is left open where the match is weak. The size field is filled for only some rows; it gives once, few, many or a size class.

cdr3_aa: CASSPRTFYNEQFF
cdr3_nt: TGTGCCAGCAGCCCTCGGACATTTTACAATGAGCAGTTCTTC
v_call: TRBV28
j_call: TRBJ2-1
d_call: NA
clone_size: NA

cdr3_aa: CASRGSGGALETQYF
cdr3_nt: TGTGCCAGCAGAGGTAGCGGGGGGGCCCTAGAGACCCAGTACTTC
v_call: TRBV2
j_call: TRBJ2-5
d_call: TRBD2
clone_size: NA

cdr3_aa: CASSIEPGTYEQYF
cdr3_nt: TGTGCCAGTAGTATCGAGCCAGGTACCTACGAGCAGTACTTC
v_call: TRBV19
j_call: TRBJ2-7
d_call: NA
clone_size: NA

cdr3_aa: CASSYTNTIYF
cdr3_nt: TGTGCCAGCAGTTACACGAACACCATATATTTT
v_call: TRBV28
j_call: TRBJ1-3
d_call: NA
clone_size: NA

cdr3_aa: CASSPAFRDRDEFRSPLHF
cdr3_nt: TGTGCCAGCAGCCCAGCGTTCCGGGACAGGGACGAGTTTCGTTCACCCCTCCACTTT
v_call: TRBV7-9
j_call: TRBJ1-6
d_call: TRBD1
clone_size: NA

cdr3_aa: CASRRGGVTEAFF
cdr3_nt: TGCGCCAGCAGGCGGGGAGGGGTCACTGAAGCTTTCTTT
v_call: TRBV4-1
j_call: TRBJ1-1
d_call: NA
clone_size: once

cdr3_aa: CAWRRGGGYEQYF
cdr3_nt: TGTGCCTGGAGGAGGGGGGGCGGTTACGAGCAGTACTTC
v_call: TRBV30
j_call: TRBJ2-7
d_call: NA
clone_size: NA

cdr3_aa: CASTSTPNTEAFF
cdr3_nt: TGTGCCAGCACTAGCACGCCAAACACTGAAGCTTTCTTT
v_call: TRBV2
j_call: TRBJ1-1
d_call: NA
clone_size: NA

cdr3_aa: CASSSGLATYEQYF
cdr3_nt: TGTGCCAGCAGCTCGGGACTAGCCACCTACGAGCAGTACTTC
v_call: TRBV13
j_call: TRBJ2-7
d_call: TRBD2
clone_size: NA

cdr3_aa: CASGASGGLISYEQYF
cdr3_nt: TGCGCCAGCGGGGCTAGCGGGGGCCTAATCTCCTACGAGCAGTACTTC
v_call: TRBV5-1
j_call: TRBJ2-7
d_call: TRBD2
clone_size: NA

cdr3_aa: CASSESGTYEQYF
cdr3_nt: TGTGCCAGCAGTGAAAGCGGGACCTACGAGCAGTACTTC
v_call: TRBV25-1
j_call: TRBJ2-7
d_call: TRBD2
clone_size: NA

cdr3_aa: CASSERLAKNIQYF
cdr3_nt: TGTGCCAGCAGTGAGCGTTTAGCCAAAAACATTCAGTACTTC
v_call: TRBV25-1
j_call: TRBJ2-4
d_call: NA
clone_size: NA